Presented here are 20 T cell receptor beta chains from one specimen sequenced in a study of blood T cell repertoires in COVID-19. Profiling relied on immunoSEQ multiplex PCR, and the TCRdb table lists in-frame clones only, not all of them. Of a few hundred thousand clones listed, about 86% were seen once; the top ten hold over 1.5%. Sequenced sample: peripheral blood. The receptors here all came from a young man with active or convalescent COVID-19.

This clone was recorded once. The rearrangement joins TRBV25-1 to TRBJ2-1; 9 bases align to TRBD2. Germline V gene data show CDR1 as MGHDK and CDR2 as SYGVNS. CDR3 length equals 17 residues. V lost 3 bases, J lost 0 bases, and 6 bases stayed unmatched. CDR3 coding DNA: TGTGCCAGCAGTGAGAATAGAGCGGGGGGCTCCTACAATGAGCAGTTCTTC. Translated: CASSENRAGGSYNEQFF.

This clone was recorded a few times. The V gene is TRBV7-9, the J gene TRBJ2-1; D is unresolved. Germline V gene sequence: CDR1 SEHNR, CDR2 FQNEAQ (reference sequence). The length of the CDR3 is 12 residues. Trimming stripped 2 bases from V and 7 bases from J, with 6 bases between. In nucleotides, the CDR3 is TGTGCCAGCAGCTTACTCCCTAATGAGCAGTTCTTC. As protein: CASSLLPNEQFF.

The chain employs TRBV19 and TRBJ2-7; perhaps TRBD2 as D (6 bases). Germline V gene data show CDR1 as LNHDA and CDR2 as SQIVND (reference sequence). CDR3 length: 14 amino acids. The V and J ends lost 3 bases and 5 bases respectively, with 14 bases between them. The CDR3 bases are TGTGCCAGTAGTATCGGGGGTAGGGGCAACGAGCAGTACTTC. This gives the protein CASSIGGRGNEQYF.

The CDR3 region has the DNA TGTGCCAGCAGCTTAAGTGAGCGCATCTCCTACAATGAGCAGTTCTTC. Translated, it gives CASSLSERISYNEQFF. The genes are TRBV13 and TRBJ2-1; no clear D. The V end lost 2 bases, the J end lost 0 bases, and 11 bases lay between the germline ends. This CDR3 contains 16 residues. Germline lookup yields CDR1 PRHDT and CDR2 FYEKMQ (reference sequence).

The V gene is TRBV7-9, the J gene TRBJ2-7; maybe TRBD1 (7 bases). Germline V lookup: CDR1 SEHNR, CDR2 FQNEAQ (reference sequence). V was trimmed by 1 base and J by 5 bases, leaving 12 bases between them. The CDR3 is made up of 14 amino acids. CDR3 in amino acids: CASSLGPGGNEQYF. The CDR3 nucleotides are TGTGCCAGCAGCTTAGGCCCAGGGGGGAACGAGCAGTACTTC.

V gene TRBV6-5 combines with J gene TRBJ1-2; D is unclear. The CDR3 is made up of 13 amino acids. The germline gives CDR1 MNHEY, CDR2 SVGAGI. The V and J ends lost 6 bases and 2 bases respectively, with 10 bases between them. Here the CDR3 reads CASSPDGNYGYTF. Written as DNA, the CDR3 is TGTGCCAGCAGCCCCGACGGGAACTATGGCTACACCTTC.

This clone showed up just a few times. The rearrangement joins TRBV5-8 to TRBJ1-6; 9 bases line up with TRBD1. The CDR3 has 15 amino acids. V shed 4 bases, J shed 7 bases, and the junction held 6 bases outside the gene matches. Germline CDR1 SGHTS, CDR2 YDEGEE. The CDR3 sequence: CASSPWGQGNSPLHF. CDR3 nucleotides: TGTGCCAGCAGCCCGTGGGGACAGGGAAATTCACCCCTCCACTTT.

This chain joins TRBV6-5 and TRBJ2-3; 7 bases agree with TRBD2. After removal of 3 bases from V and 6 bases from J, the junction contained 6 bases not matched to a gene. Germline V gene lookup returns CDR1 MNHEY and CDR2 SVGAGI. The CDR3 runs 14 residues. Written as DNA, the CDR3 is TGTGCCAGCAGTTATGCGGGGGTTATCGATACGCAGTATTTT. Its protein is CASSYAGVIDTQYF.

V and J are TRBV19 and TRBJ2-3, with 7 bases fitting TRBD1. The germline CDR1 and CDR2 sequences are LNHDA and SQIVND (reference sequence). With V trimmed by 3 bases and J by 3 bases, 15 bases remained unmatched. This CDR3 region has 18 residues. CDR3 protein: CASSISPPRGLGTDTQYF. The CDR3 bases are TGTGCCAGTAGTATTTCTCCGCCCAGGGGGTTGGGGACAGATACGCAGTATTTT.

The chain links TRBV5-6 to TRBJ1-6, with D possibly matching TRBD1 (6 bases). The CDR3 contains 17 residues. Trimming cost V 4 bases and J 2 bases, with 16 bases left between them. Germline V lookup: CDR1 SGHDT, CDR2 YYEEEE. The CDR3 sequence is CASSNEGDLTYNSPLHF. CDR3 in DNA: TGTGCCAGCAGCAACGAGGGGGATTTGACCTATAATTCACCCCTCCACTTT.

V usage is TRBV15 and J usage is TRBJ1-4; 9 positions match TRBD1. J lost 4 bases, V lost 2 bases, and 5 bases had no gene match. Germline values: CDR1 LNHNV, CDR2 YYDKDF (reference sequence). This CDR3 has 16 amino acids. The CDR3 region has the DNA TGTGCCACCAGCAGACGTACGGGACAGGGTAATGAAAAACTGTTTTTT. Translation: CATSRRTGQGNEKLFF. The full variable domain, in which reference TRBV15 and TRBJ1-4 provide the parts outside the CDR3, is DAMVIQNPRYQVTQFGKPVTLSCSQTLNHNVMYWYQQKSSQAPKLLFHYYDKDFNNEADTPDNFQSRRPNTSFCFLDIRSPGLGDTAMYLCATSRRTGQGNEKLFFGSGTQLSVL.

The chain combines TRBV10-1 with TRBJ2-3, with D uncertain. Germline-derived CDR1 and CDR2 are WNHNN and SYGVQD (reference sequence). V was cut by 3 bases and J by 0 bases, with 10 bases left in between. The CDR3 totals 15 residues. CDR3 DNA sequence: TGCGCCAGCAGTGAATCACCAACTAGCACAGATACGCAGTATTTT. Translation gives CASSESPTSTDTQYF.

The chain combines TRBV6-2 or TRBV6-3 with TRBJ1-5; a possible D gene is TRBD1 (5 bases). The CDR3 loop spans 16 amino acids. Germline lookup yields CDR1 MNHEY and CDR2 SVGEGT. The ends were cut back, 5 bases at V and 6 bases at J, with 20 bases in the middle. CDR3 residues: CASSTPHVQGGQPQHF. The CDR3, as DNA: TGTGCCAGCAGTACCCCCCACGTTCAGGGCGGTCAGCCCCAGCATTTT.

The chain employs TRBV25-1 and TRBJ1-2; D call uncertain. The CDR3 is made up of 15 amino acids. Trimming removed 2 bases at V and 2 bases at J, with 12 bases between. The V gene's germline CDR1 is MGHDK and CDR2 SYGVNS. CDR3 coding DNA: TGTGCCAGCAGTGAAACCTCCGGGAGCAACTATGGCTACACCTTC. It specifies CASSETSGSNYGYTF.

This clone was recorded only once. The chain is built from TRBV30 and TRBJ1-5; D not certain. Germline V CDR1 and CDR2: GTSNPN, SVGIG (reference sequence). This CDR3 contains 14 residues. Trimming pared 5 bases from V and 2 bases from J, leaving 13 bases between. The CDR3 region is CAWGKSFGNQPQHF. In nucleotides, the CDR3 is TGTGCCTGGGGTAAATCCTTTGGCAATCAGCCCCAGCATTTT.

The chain uses TRBV5-1 and TRBJ2-7; 15 positions match TRBD2. There are 17 residues in the CDR3. The germline V gene has CDR1 SGHRS and CDR2 YFSETQ. The J segment lost 1 base and the V segment lost 3 bases, leaving 5 bases of the junction unmatched. The CDR3 sequence: CASSSGTSGGISYEQYF. The CDR3 DNA follows: TGCGCCAGCAGCTCCGGGACTAGCGGGGGGATTTCCTACGAGCAGTACTTC.

This clone has a single count. J is TRBJ1-5 and V is TRBV21-1; the D call of TRBD1 is as the table states it, not checked on the DNA. TRBV21-1 is classified as a pseudogene. This CDR3 contains 20 residues. The DNA of the CDR3 is TGTGCCAGCAGCAAGGGACAGGGGGCCATTCAGCCGTCCAGCAATCAGCCCCAGCATTTT. This codes for CASSKGQGAIQPSSNQPQHF.

The chain joins TRBV6-5 to TRBJ1-2, with a tentative D call TRBD1 (5 bases). From germline, CDR1 is MNHEY and CDR2 SVGAGI. The V end was cut by 0 bases, the J end by 4 bases, with 12 bases between. The CDR3 loop spans 15 amino acids. CDR3 sequence (DNA): TGTGCCAGCAGTTACTCGGGGCGGCCGGGCTATGGCTACACCTTC. This encodes CASSYSGRPGYGYTF.

The J gene is TRBJ2-5, the V gene TRBV5-8; a weak D match, TRBD2 (6 bases). CDR3 length equals 15 residues. Deletions cut 4 bases from V and 5 bases from J, with 18 bases between. The germline gives CDR1 SGHTS, CDR2 YDEGEE. CDR3 DNA: TGTGCCAGCAGCGGAGGGTCCCGTATCGCGGAGACCCAGTACTTC. It specifies CASSGGSRIAETQYF.

This chain uses TRBV7-2 with TRBJ2-7; D perhaps matches TRBD1 (6 bases). The CDR3 has 13 amino acids. Per the germline V gene, CDR1 is SGHTA and CDR2 is FQGNSA. The V and J ends lost 4 bases and 6 bases respectively, with 13 bases between them. The DNA for the CDR3 is TGTGCCAGCAGCTCCGGGACACTCCTCGAGCAGTACTTC. Amino acid sequence: CASSSGTLLEQYF.